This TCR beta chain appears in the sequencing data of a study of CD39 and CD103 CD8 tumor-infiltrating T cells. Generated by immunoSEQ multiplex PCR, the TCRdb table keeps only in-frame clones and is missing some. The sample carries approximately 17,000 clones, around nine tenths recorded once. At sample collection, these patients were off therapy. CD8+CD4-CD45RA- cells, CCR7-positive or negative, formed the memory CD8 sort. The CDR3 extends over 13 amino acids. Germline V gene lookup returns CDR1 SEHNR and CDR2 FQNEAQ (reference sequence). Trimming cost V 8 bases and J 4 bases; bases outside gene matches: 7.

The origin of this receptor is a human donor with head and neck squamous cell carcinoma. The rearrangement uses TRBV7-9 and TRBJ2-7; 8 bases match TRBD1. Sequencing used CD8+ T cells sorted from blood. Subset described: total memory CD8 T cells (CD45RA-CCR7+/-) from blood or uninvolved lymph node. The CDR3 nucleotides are TGTGCCAGCGGACAGGGACCTTTTTACGAGCAGTACTTC. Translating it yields CASGQGPFYEQYF.